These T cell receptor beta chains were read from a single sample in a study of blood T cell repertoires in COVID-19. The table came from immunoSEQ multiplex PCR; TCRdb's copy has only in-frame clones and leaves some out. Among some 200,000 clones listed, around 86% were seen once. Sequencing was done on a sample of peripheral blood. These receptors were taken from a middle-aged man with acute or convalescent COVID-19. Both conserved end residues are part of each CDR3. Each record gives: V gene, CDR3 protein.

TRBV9,CASSLQTGVGSTEAFF
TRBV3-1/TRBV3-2,CASSQVGENSPLHF
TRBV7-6,CASSAGQGATTNEKLFF
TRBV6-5,CASTKRGDTDTQYF
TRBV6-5,CASARDRGEKLFF
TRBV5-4,CASSLGQANTEAFF
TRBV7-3,CASSLEEANTEAFF
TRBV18,CASSPVGQGGTGELFF
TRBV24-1,CATQASGGGYTF
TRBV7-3,CASSLGTGDANTEAFF
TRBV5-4,CASSIQTSGGRELFF
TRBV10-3,CAISSQGPNTEAFF
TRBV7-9,CASSSQAEAFF
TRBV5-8,CASSLGYNYGYTF
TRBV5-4,CASSPGGGGSGANVLTF
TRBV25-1,CASSKAGQGYNEQFF
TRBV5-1,CASSGQGSNQPQHF
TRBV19,CASKEGWNTEAFF
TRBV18,CASSPRGEGTEAFF
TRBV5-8,CASTPKSTDTQYF
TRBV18,CASSPRRQSSYEQYF
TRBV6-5,CASREFTGFLGAFF
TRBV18,CASSPSRGPDTQYF
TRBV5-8,CASSFGRTAGGYTF
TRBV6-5,CAISSGIRAGTEAFF
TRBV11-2,CASSFRLARSPYNEQFF
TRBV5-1,CASSYGTEQYF
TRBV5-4,CASSFRTGWYQPQHF
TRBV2,CASSESYSNQPQHF
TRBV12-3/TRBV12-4,CASKVWEDTQYF
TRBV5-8,CASRRGLSNQPQHF
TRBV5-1,CASSAETGAGNTIYF
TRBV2,CASSEFRDNLAYTEAFF
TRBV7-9,CASSSLATSYNEQFF
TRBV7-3,CASSADTGTEAFF
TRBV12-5,CASGLPGRRHTIYF
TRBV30,CAWRGAGTGNTIYF
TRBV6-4,CASSDLLAGGKRELFF
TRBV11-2,CASSVGGPFENEQFF
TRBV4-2,CASSQKGLGASYEQYF
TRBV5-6,CASSLAGEVGLPF
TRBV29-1,CITQGGYGYTF
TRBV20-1,CIMGAAYGYTF
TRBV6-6,CASRDRAMNTEAFF
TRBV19,CASSTGSGNQPQHF
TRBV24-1,CATSAAQGYGYTF
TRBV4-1,CASSQAAERGGRNEKLFF
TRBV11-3,CASSSQGPQEQFF
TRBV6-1,CASSERGNLGYTF
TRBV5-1,CASSLNGFTDTQYF
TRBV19,CASSAQQGDGQPQHF
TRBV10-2,CASSSGQGAYQPQHF
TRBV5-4,CASSFGGPYLGNEQFF